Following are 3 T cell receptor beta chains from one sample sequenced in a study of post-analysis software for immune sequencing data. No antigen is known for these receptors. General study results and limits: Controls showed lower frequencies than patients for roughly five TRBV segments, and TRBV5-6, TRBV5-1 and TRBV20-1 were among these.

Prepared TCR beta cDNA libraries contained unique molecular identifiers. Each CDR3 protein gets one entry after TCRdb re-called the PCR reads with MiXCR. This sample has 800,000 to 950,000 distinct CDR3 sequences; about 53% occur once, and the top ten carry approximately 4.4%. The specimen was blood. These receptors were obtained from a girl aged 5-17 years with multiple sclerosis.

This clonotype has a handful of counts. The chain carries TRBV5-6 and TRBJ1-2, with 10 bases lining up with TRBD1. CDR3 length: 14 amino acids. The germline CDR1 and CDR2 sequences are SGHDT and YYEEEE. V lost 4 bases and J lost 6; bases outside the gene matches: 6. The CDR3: CASSPQGQGNGYTF. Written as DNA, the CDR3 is TGTGCCAGCAGCCCCCAGGGACAGGGGAATGGCTACACCTTC.

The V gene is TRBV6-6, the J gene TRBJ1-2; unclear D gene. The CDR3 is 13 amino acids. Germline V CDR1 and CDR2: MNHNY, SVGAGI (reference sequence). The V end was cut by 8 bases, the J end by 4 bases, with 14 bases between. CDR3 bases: TGTGCCAGCCTAAAAGGGAGTATCTATGGCTACACCTTC. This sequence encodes CASLKGSIYGYTF.

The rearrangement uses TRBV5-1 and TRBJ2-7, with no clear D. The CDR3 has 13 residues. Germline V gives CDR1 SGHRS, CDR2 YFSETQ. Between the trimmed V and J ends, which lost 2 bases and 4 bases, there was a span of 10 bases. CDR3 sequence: CASSFGQLYEQYF. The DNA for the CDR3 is TGCGCCAGCAGCTTTGGTCAACTATACGAGCAGTACTTC.